A single sample is the source of the 27 T cell receptor beta chains below, sequenced in a study of vaccination and CD4 T cells after COVID-19. Cultured CD4+ T cell DNA was sequenced using the Oncomine TCR Beta short-read assay. TCRdb passed the PCR reads through MiXCR, listing each CDR3 protein once. The table includes around 2,800 distinct CDR3 sequences, 33% detected once. For these TCRs, the target antigens are not known. Indicated treatment: approximately 9-day PBMC culture with coronavirus spike peptide pools or control peptides (ViraFEST assay). Material: CD4+ T cells from blood, cultured in vitro. The receptors were sampled from a human donor who had recovered from COVID-19.

By share, this clonotype ranks as medium-sized (0.01 to 0.1%). This rearrangement joins TRBV20-1 to TRBJ2-1; the D is unclear. The CDR3 contains 12 residues. Germline-derived CDR1 and CDR2 are DFQATT and SNEGSKA (reference sequence). Trimming pared 4 bases from V and 5 bases from J, leaving 9 bases between. The CDR3 coding sequence is TGCAGTGCTAATGGGCCAAACAATGAGCAGTTCTTC. Its protein is CSANGPNNEQFF.

A few counts support this clonotype. This sequence joins TRBV7-8 and TRBJ2-5; tentative D call: TRBD1 (5 bases). Trimming cost V 3 bases and J 1 base, with 12 bases left between them. Germline CDR1 SGHVS, CDR2 FQNEAQ. The CDR3 covers 15 residues. CDR3 in DNA: TGTGCCAGCAGCTTCCATGACAGCCGCCAAGAGACCCAGTACTTC. It specifies CASSFHDSRQETQYF.

This chain connects TRBV14 to TRBJ1-3; D uncertain. The CDR3 extends over 13 amino acids. V lost 3 bases and J lost 11, with 14 bases in between. Germline assignment: CDR1 SGHDN and CDR2 FVKESK. Written as DNA, the CDR3 is TGTGCCAGCAGCCAGTATGAGTCCCCCTCCATATATTTT. Its protein is CASSQYESPSIYF.

This clonotype was seen more than once but under ten times. The CDR3 DNA sequence: TGTGCCTGGAGCGTACAGGGGAACCAGCCCCAGCATTTT. Translating gives CAWSVQGNQPQHF. The V call is TRBV30, the J call TRBJ1-5; 7 nucleotides match TRBD1. The length of the CDR3 is 13 residues. Trimming at V came to 3 bases and at J to 7 bases, leaving 6 bases not matched to a gene. Germline CDR1 reads GTSNPN; CDR2 reads SVGIG (reference sequence).

This sequence joins TRBV6-1 and TRBJ2-3; tentative D call: TRBD2 (7 bases). Germline V gene lookup returns CDR1 MNHNS and CDR2 SASEGT. Trimming took 5 bases from V and 3 from J, leaving 12 bases between them. CDR3 length: 14 residues. The CDR3 DNA sequence: TGTGCCAGCAGTCAACAGGGAGGGACAGATACGCAGTATTTT. Amino acids: CASSQQGGTDTQYF.

The V and J genes are TRBV7-2 and TRBJ1-5; 7 nucleotides align to TRBD1. The CDR3 totals 15 residues. The V gene end was trimmed by 1 base and the J gene end by 7 bases; junction bases not matched to a gene: 7. Looked up from germline, CDR1 is SGHTA and CDR2 is FQGNSA. The chain's CDR3 is CASSLVSAGGQPQHF. The CDR3 DNA follows: TGTGCCAGCAGCTTAGTGTCGGCAGGGGGACAGCCCCAGCATTTT.

V usage is TRBV20-1 and J usage is TRBJ2-3, with 10 bases matching TRBD2. This CDR3 comprises 17 residues. Germline CDR1 DFQATT, CDR2 SNEGSKA (reference sequence). Trimming cost V 3 bases and J 6 bases; bases outside gene matches: 15. CDR3 amino acids: CSARVLAGPNLGDTQYF. CDR3 coding DNA: TGCAGTGCTAGGGTACTAGCGGGGCCCAATCTGGGGGATACGCAGTATTTT.

The rearrangement uses TRBV20-1 and TRBJ2-5; TRBD1 or TRBD2 may be the D gene (5 bases each). Per the germline V gene, CDR1 is DFQATT and CDR2 is SNEGSKA (reference sequence). The germline V and J ends were trimmed by 0 bases and 4 bases, with 9 bases remaining between them. This CDR3 region has 13 residues. This chain's CDR3 is CSARDLGTETQYF. DNA for the CDR3: TGCAGTGCTAGAGATTTAGGGACAGAGACCCAGTACTTC.

This clonotype was recorded a few times. The CDR3 spells CASSVEGALNTGELFF. Written as DNA, the CDR3 is TGTGCCAGCAGTGTGGAGGGGGCCCTTAACACCGGGGAGCTGTTTTTT. The gene calls are TRBV2 and TRBJ2-2; D is possibly TRBD1 (7 bases). Trimming took 4 bases from V and 2 from J, leaving 14 bases between them. The germline CDR1 and CDR2 sequences are SNHLY and FYNNEI. The CDR3 totals 16 residues. Complete variable domain (other parts from reference TRBV2 and TRBJ2-2): EPEVTQTPSHQVTQMGQEVILRCVPISNHLYFYWYRQILGQKVEFLVSFYNNEISEKSEIFDDQFSVERPDGSNFTLKIRSTKLEDSAMYFCASSVEGALNTGELFFGEGSRLTVL.

This clonotype was observed a handful of times. The rearrangement links TRBV12-3 or TRBV12-4 to TRBJ2-1; a possible D gene is TRBD2 (6 bases). Trimming stripped 2 bases from V and 7 bases from J, with 18 bases between. The CDR3 is 16 residues long. The CDR3 DNA sequence: TGTGCCAGCAGTTTACTCCTAGCCCGGGCGGGGAATGAGCAGTTCTTC. It is translated as CASSLLLARAGNEQFF.

The chain couples TRBV7-9 to TRBJ1-2; a possible D gene is TRBD1 (6 bases). V dropped 5 bases and J dropped 3 bases, with 16 bases sitting between them. Germline CDR1 SEHNR, CDR2 FQNEAQ (reference sequence). The CDR3 loop spans 15 amino acids. This CDR3 reads CASSPQRTEDYGYTF. For the CDR3, the DNA is TGTGCCAGCAGCCCACAACGGACAGAGGACTATGGCTACACCTTC.

This chain connects TRBV27 to TRBJ1-1; D ambiguous. From germline, CDR1 is MNHEY and CDR2 SMNVEV (reference sequence). The CDR3 totals 14 residues. V lost 4 bases and J lost 1, with 10 bases in between. CDR3 nucleotide sequence: TGTGCCAGCAGTTCTGGACGGGCGAACACTGAAGCTTTCTTT. This translates into CASSSGRANTEAFF.

This clonotype was picked up a small number of times. The chain is built from TRBV7-2 and TRBJ2-2, with 12 bases aligning to TRBD2. The germline gives CDR1 SGHTA, CDR2 FQGNSA. This CDR3 has 15 amino acids. V was pared by 10 bases and J by 4 bases, with 7 bases of the junction left unmatched. CDR3 DNA sequence: TGTGCCACCATCCAGGGACTAGCGGGCACCGGGGAGCTGTTTTTT. It is translated as CATIQGLAGTGELFF.

This clonotype came up a few times. The rearrangement uses TRBV15 and TRBJ2-2; D call uncertain. Between the trimmed V and J ends, which lost 0 bases and 1 base, there was a span of 0 bases. The CDR3 contains 13 residues. Germline loops: CDR1 LNHNV, CDR2 YYDKDF (reference sequence). The CDR3 reads CATSRENTGELFF. The DNA for the CDR3 is TGTGCCACCAGCAGAGAGAACACCGGGGAGCTGTTTTTT.

The chain combines TRBV5-1 with TRBJ1-1; perhaps TRBD1 as D (5 bases). The V gene lost 4 bases and the J gene lost 3 bases, with 16 bases spanning the gap. The CDR3 consists of 15 residues. Germline V gene sequence: CDR1 SGHRS, CDR2 YFSETQ. CDR3 in amino acids: CASSPGGGTDTEAFF. The CDR3 DNA sequence: TGCGCCAGCAGCCCCGGGGGGGGGACGGACACTGAAGCTTTCTTT.

This clonotype has only a few counts. The V call is TRBV7-2, the J call TRBJ2-3; possibly TRBD1 or TRBD2 for D (5 bases each). Germline values: CDR1 SGHTA, CDR2 FQGNSA. The CDR3 extends over 12 amino acids. V dropped 6 bases and J dropped 4 bases, with 8 bases sitting between them. This CDR3 is CASSRGADTQYF. The CDR3 coding sequence is TGTGCCAGCAGTCGAGGGGCAGATACGCAGTATTTT.

This clonotype counts as medium-sized (0.01 to 0.1%). The chain carries TRBV24-1 and TRBJ2-3, with a weak D call TRBD1 (6 bases). The ends were cut back, 3 bases at V and 6 bases at J, with 15 bases in the middle. This CDR3 is built from 15 residues. Germline CDR1 is KGHDR and CDR2 is SFDVKD. DNA for the CDR3: TGTGCCACCAGTGATAATAGGGGGACGAGGGATACGCAGTATTTT. This codes for CATSDNRGTRDTQYF.

The CDR3 loop is CAWTRGSGANVLTF. As DNA, the CDR3 is TGTGCCTGGACCCGGGGCTCTGGGGCCAACGTCCTGACTTTC. This chain joins TRBV30 and TRBJ2-6; D is perhaps TRBD2 (5 bases). The CDR3 totals 14 residues. Germline CDR1 GTSNPN, CDR2 SVGIG (reference sequence). V lost 4 bases to trimming and J lost 0 bases, with 7 bases between them.

The table lists this clonotype with a few counts. V usage is TRBV21-1 and J usage is TRBJ1-2. TRBV21-1 is a pseudogene. The CDR3 totals 13 residues. CDR3 bases: TGTGCCAGCAGCAAATGTAAACCTGGCGGCTACACCTTC. Translated, it gives CASSKCKPGGYTF.

This clonotype was found a few times. The J gene is TRBJ1-2, the V gene TRBV10-3, with D perhaps TRBD1 (5 bases). This CDR3 comprises 13 residues. The germline gives CDR1 ENHRY, CDR2 SYGVKD. Trimming took off 0 bases at V and 7 bases at J, with 9 bases between the two ends. CDR3 sequence (DNA): TGTGCCATCAGTGAGTCAGGGCAGGGTGGCTACACCTTC. This sequence encodes CAISESGQGGYTF.

The J gene is TRBJ2-7, the V gene TRBV7-2; D remains ambiguous. Between the trimmed V and J ends, which lost 5 bases and 1 base, there was a span of 9 bases. Germline CDR1 and CDR2: SGHTA and FQGNSA. CDR3 length: 13 residues. This chain's CDR3 is CASSLDASYEQYF. CDR3 in DNA: TGTGCCAGCAGCCTGGACGCGTCCTACGAGCAGTACTTC.

This clonotype was seen a handful of times. This rearrangement joins TRBV19 to TRBJ1-2, with 8 bases identical to TRBD1. CDR3 size: 13 residues. Germline V gene data show CDR1 as LNHDA and CDR2 as SQIVND (reference sequence). The junction had 6 bases not matched to a gene; V was cut back by 8 bases and J by 4 bases. CDR3 DNA sequence: TGTGCCAGTCTCAGGGGGCGCGGCTATGGCTACACCTTC. It specifies CASLRGRGYGYTF.

This clonotype has more than one count but fewer than ten. The V and J genes are TRBV20-1 and TRBJ1-5; D gene ambiguous. Germline values: CDR1 DFQATT, CDR2 SNEGSKA (reference sequence). This CDR3 region has 14 residues. V was shortened by 3 bases and J by 3 bases, with 12 bases between the two germline ends. CDR3 in DNA: TGCAGTGCTAGTGGTAAAGGCTTCAATCAGCCCCAGCATTTT. This gives the protein CSASGKGFNQPQHF.

The V call is TRBV10-3, the J call TRBJ1-2; 10 bases match TRBD1. The CDR3 is 17 residues long. Per the germline V gene, CDR1 is ENHRY and CDR2 is SYGVKD. V shed 3 bases, J shed 3 bases, and the junction held 10 bases outside the gene matches. The CDR3 DNA reads TGTGCCATCAGTGACCAGAGACAGGGGGCATTGGACTATGGCTACACCTTC. Encoded protein: CAISDQRQGALDYGYTF.

This chain joins TRBV7-9 and TRBJ1-2, with TRBD1 as a possible D gene (6 bases). The CDR3 has 14 amino acids. Trimming stripped 5 bases from V and 3 bases from J, with 13 bases between. Germline-derived CDR1 and CDR2 are SEHNR and FQNEAQ (reference sequence). As DNA, the CDR3 is TGTGCCAGCAGCCAGGGGTATCGGGACTATGGCTACACCTTC. It codes for CASSQGYRDYGYTF. Based on the CDR3 plus reference TRBV7-9 and TRBJ1-2, the full variable domain is DTGVSQNPRHKITKRGQNVTFRCDPISEHNRLYWYRQTLGQGPEFLTYFQNEAQLEKSRLLSDRFSAERPKGSFSTLEIQRTEQGDSAMYLCASSQGYRDYGYTFGSGTRLTVV.

The chain links TRBV6-5 to TRBJ2-5; D not certain. The CDR3 extends over 15 amino acids. Trimming removed 0 bases from V and 3 bases from J, with 11 bases in between. Germline loops: CDR1 MNHEY, CDR2 SVGAGI. The CDR3: CASSYSGRPKETQYF. CDR3 coding DNA: TGTGCCAGCAGTTACTCAGGACGTCCTAAAGAGACCCAGTACTTC.

This clonotype was detected only a few times. The chain recombines TRBV6-1 with TRBJ1-1; D may be TRBD1 (5 bases). The V gene lost 5 bases and the J gene lost 6 bases, with 19 bases spanning the gap. Per the germline V gene, CDR1 is MNHNS and CDR2 is SASEGT. This CDR3 has 15 amino acids. CDR3 nucleotide sequence: TGTGCCAGCAGTACCAGGAGTGGGGGTAACGCTGAAGCTTTCTTT. Translation: CASSTRSGGNAEAFF.